This T cell receptor beta chain was sequenced in a study of cytomegalovirus exposure and HLA in healthy donors (dated by TCRdb to about 2017). Background for the entire study: According to an earlier analysis of several hundred of the donors, about 179 million T cells yielded over 90 million unique TCR beta sequences and 276 Gb of sequence data. A later analysis re-analyzed previously published TCR beta repertoires from roughly 690 donors and added high-resolution HLA genotyping to study TCR occurrence patterns. In addition to the first cohort of hundreds of subjects, a separate validation cohort of about 120 different subjects was used. Among a few hundred genotyped donors of the cohort, an average of around 240,000 unique TCR beta nucleotide sequences were sequenced per donor, about a sixth of them non-productive. An early release that covered roughly 600 HLA-typed donors contained approximately 290 gigabases of sequencing data and 75 million to 100 million unique TCR sequences. In a later genetic analysis, genome-wide SNP genotypes for 398 of the 666 donors were used, and that subset was treated as a discovery cohort. Several DR-DQ haplotypes were handled as single units for association and clustering because linkage in the cohort was strong. The later analysis used no new phenotypic data to find candidate immune exposures, relying instead on TCR beta sequences and their occurrence across donors. The genetic ancestry cluster associated with self-reported Caucasian donors included approximately 85% of the approximately 410 genotyped donors. The number of donors typed differed by locus, with 629-630 for A, B, C, DRB1 and DQB1, roughly 520 for DQA1, 600 to 610 for DPA1, and 450 to 480 for DPB1. In an earlier analysis of 550 to 700 of the donors, high-throughput TCR beta sequencing was used to judge whether each TCR beta V gene segment behaved as functional or pseudogenic. Both class I and class II loci were covered by HLA typing, at four-digit resolution. The aim of the study was to test whether cataloging public T cell receptors could identify signatures of past pathogen exposure. The T cell repertoires of 670 or so subjects were profiled by immunosequencing and related to cytomegalovirus serostatus. The study combined high-throughput TCR immunosequencing, statistical association of individual TCRs with disease status, and machine learning to predict cytomegalovirus infection status. Donor age, sex, ethnicity and CMV serostatus were compiled together with the repertoire data. Every discovery cohort repertoire had been produced on one sequencing platform. Study-level results and caveats: Linkage disequilibrium might explain the correlated functional status among segregating V segments, but an unknown experimental factor could not be excluded. In a later genetic analysis, fewer N-insertions in productive TCRs were reported among donors in an Asian-associated ancestry cluster than the roughly 700-donor mean. Specific HLA alleles were associated with 18,000 or so TCR beta sequences at a false discovery rate of 0.05 in a later analysis. When HLA alleles, especially DR and DQ, strongly co-occurred, attributing TCR associations to individual alleles was difficult. Three of the identified cytomegalovirus-associated TCR beta chains were confirmed in vitro to be specific for cytomegalovirus antigens. A later genetic analysis associated a missense DCLRE1C variant with V-gene and J-gene trimming of TCR beta chains, and an independent cohort replicated the association. According to a later analysis, parvovirus B19, influenza, CMV and Epstein-Barr virus appeared linked to several top co-occurrence clusters. A group of highly shared sequence variants was considered likely to be a technical artifact of the sequencing pipeline. Because HLA typing was unavailable for some donors at each locus, only the typed subset was used in association tests. Presence/absence analyses assumed roughly uniform sequencing depth across donors, an assumption that may not hold. A further reported finding was that TCR beta sequences accurately predicted the HLA-A and HLA-B alleles for most subjects in the first cohort. The study listed around 160 TCR beta chains as associated with cytomegalovirus. The authors suggested that the approach could potentially be generalized to other disease states and immunological phenotypes. Some IMGT-functional V segments, including TRBV6-2 and TRBV6-3, could not be told apart with the 87-base-pair reads, so those segments were excluded. A later analysis found that TCR association rates varied across HLA loci, with DRB1 alleles showing the most associated TCRs and HLA-C alleles the fewest. The cohort was sequenced for TCR beta chains only, and without alpha or paired-chain data the features that could be detected were limited. While some public TCRs were present in many individuals, most TCR sequences turned up only very rarely across donors. In an earlier analysis of fewer than 700 of the donors, most TCR beta V segments appeared in productive rearrangements about 87% or about 30% of the time, broadly matching IMGT annotations. The classifier was reported to diagnose cytomegalovirus status with high specificity and sensitivity in both the original and validation cohorts. Most CMV-associated TCR beta chains appeared to be HLA-restricted in a later analysis, and the HLA associations seemed to be driven largely by CMV exposure. Because counts were too low, about 18 rarely observed V segments, including chromosome 9 orphons, were excluded from the earlier analysis of several hundred of the donors. In a later analysis, HLA-associated TCR beta chains showed more clonal expansion and lower generation probabilities than non-associated chains that were equally common. CMV serostatus was the only immune exposure information available for the cohort.

A remark on this clone: Its antigen is not yet known. No base-level quality is on record; no much larger clone is a single base apart.

The library was obtained by the immunoSEQ multiplex PCR assay. For the multiplex PCR, a mixture combining 60 forward primers for TCR Vbeta segments and 13 reverse primers for TCR Jbeta segments was used. Amplification of the CDR3 region of rearranged TCR beta genes was performed with a multiplex PCR assay on genomic DNA. Amplified TCR beta libraries were sequenced as 87-base-pair reads on the Illumina HiSeq System. For the original study's pipeline: In a later analysis, 77 million or so unique TCR beta chains were counted across the approximately 670 repertoires, and roughly 10 million of these chains were shared by at least two donors. Raw reads were error-corrected and collapsed into unique sequences with a nearest-neighbor algorithm that merged closely related sequences to remove PCR and sequencing errors. To assign V, D and J gene segments, CDR3 sequences were aligned to IMGT reference sequences. For a sequence to be retained, a match of at least six nucleotides was required to both a V gene segment and a J gene segment. Rearrangements were called productive when the CDR3 lacked stop codons and stayed in frame with V and J; all others were non-productive. CDR3 was defined according to IMGT convention as the region running from the second conserved V-encoded cysteine to the conserved J-encoded phenylalanine. In an earlier analysis of approximately 500 of the donors, sequences lacking an unambiguous match to a single V gene segment were excluded. In an earlier analysis of approximately 550 of the donors, V segments were called functional above 56.7% productive rearrangements and were called segregating when the between-donor standard deviation exceeded 5%. A statistical classification framework was built for diagnosing cytomegalovirus status from the catalog of TCR beta chain sequences. V and J gene assignment, in a later analysis, came from comparing TCR nucleotide sequences with IMGT/GENE-DB human TR gene sequences. The TCRdist pipeline was used in a later analysis to assign CDR3 sequences and most-parsimonious VDJ recombination scenarios. In a later analysis, each TCR beta chain was defined by its CDR3 amino acid sequence together with its V-gene family, and reads lacking a unique V-gene family were excluded. A later analysis removed 592 highly shared, low-generation-probability nucleotide sequences to deal with suspected cross-contamination and a sequencing artifact. For each public chain, a later analysis derived a clonal expansion index from normalized ranks of inferred template counts within each repertoire. Generation probabilities in a later analysis came from a VDJ recombination model fitted to out-of-frame rearrangements, and those results were checked against IGoR. In a later analysis, hypergeometric tests were used to score TCR-TCR, TCR-HLA and TCR-CMV co-occurrence, with a repertoire-size bias correction applied to TCR pairs. A later analysis estimated false discovery rates by permuting HLA or CMV assignments 20 times. A later analysis grouped co-occurring TCRs with DBSCAN, adding TCRdist sequence similarity when clustering within HLA-allele-positive subsets. Repertoires with fewer than 30,000 or more than 120,000 public chains, plus five repertoires with anomalous nucleotide sharing, were excluded from co-occurrence clustering. Entries here come from immuneACCESS through TCRdb and include only in-frame sequences with V and J called. Some clones fail to appear in such tables; in the studies checked, an unresolved V gene covers under half of the shortfall, and the cause of the remainder is unknown. The DNA gave D and trimming, while V, J and clone size come from that table. The sample includes over 95,000 clones, with around 77% observed a single time. The ten largest clones capture less than 5.5% of the sample.

The cohort was made up of roughly 670 healthy bone marrow donors. At the time of sampling, every cohort member was nominally healthy, though immune exposures that went unrecorded were likely present. The donor tested CMV seropositive and was one of the 289 seropositive cohort members. A peripheral blood sample was collected from each donor, and TCR beta sequencing was performed on peripheral blood mononuclear cells. Genomic DNA extraction from the blood cell samples was performed with the Qiagen DNeasy Blood Extraction Kit. Trimming at the junction amounts to 4 bases on V and 2 bases on J, and the germline ends lie 8 bases apart. The germline V gene supplies CDR1 ENHRY and CDR2 SYGVKD. The CDR3 covers 13 residues, taking in both the cysteine and the phenylalanine. CDR3 DNA only is kept here, 39 bases in frame from base 1.

The sequence joins TRBV10-3 to TRBJ2-5; TRBD1 is a weak D gene call, 6 bases matching. This TCR was recovered from a woman aged 25 to 45 in good health and CMV-seropositive. Sequencing used PBMCs. The bases are TGTGCCATCAGTGTACAGGGTCAAGAGACCCAGTACTTC. This codes for CAISVQGQETQYF.